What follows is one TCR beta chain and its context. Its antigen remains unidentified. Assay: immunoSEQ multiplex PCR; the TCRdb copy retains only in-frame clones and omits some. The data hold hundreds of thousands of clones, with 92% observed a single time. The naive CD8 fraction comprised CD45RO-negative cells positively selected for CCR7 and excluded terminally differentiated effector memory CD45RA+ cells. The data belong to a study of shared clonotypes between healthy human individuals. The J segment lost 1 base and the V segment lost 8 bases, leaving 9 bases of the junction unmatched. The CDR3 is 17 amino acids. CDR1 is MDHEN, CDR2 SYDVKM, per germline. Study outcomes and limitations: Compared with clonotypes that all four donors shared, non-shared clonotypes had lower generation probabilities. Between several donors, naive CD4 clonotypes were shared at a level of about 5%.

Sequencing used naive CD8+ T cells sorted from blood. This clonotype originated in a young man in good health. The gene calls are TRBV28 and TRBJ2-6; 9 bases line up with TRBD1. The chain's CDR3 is CASDYRDRASGANVLTF. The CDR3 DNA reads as TGTGCCAGCGACTACCGGGACAGGGCTTCTGGGGCCAACGTCCTGACTTTC.